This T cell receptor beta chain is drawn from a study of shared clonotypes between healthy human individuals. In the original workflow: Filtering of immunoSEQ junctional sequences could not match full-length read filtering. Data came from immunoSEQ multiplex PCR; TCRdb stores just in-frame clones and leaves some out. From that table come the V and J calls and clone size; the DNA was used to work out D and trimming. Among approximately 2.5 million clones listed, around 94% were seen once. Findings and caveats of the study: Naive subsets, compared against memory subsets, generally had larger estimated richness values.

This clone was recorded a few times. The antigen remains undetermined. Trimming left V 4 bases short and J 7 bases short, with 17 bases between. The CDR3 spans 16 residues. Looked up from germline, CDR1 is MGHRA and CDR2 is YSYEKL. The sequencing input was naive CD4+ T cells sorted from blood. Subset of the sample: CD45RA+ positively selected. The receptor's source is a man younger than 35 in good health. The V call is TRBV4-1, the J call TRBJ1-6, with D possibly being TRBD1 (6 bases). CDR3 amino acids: CASSPSRGARNSPLHF. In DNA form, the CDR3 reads TGCGCCAGCAGCCCGTCCCGGGGGGCGAGGAATTCACCCCTCCACTTT.